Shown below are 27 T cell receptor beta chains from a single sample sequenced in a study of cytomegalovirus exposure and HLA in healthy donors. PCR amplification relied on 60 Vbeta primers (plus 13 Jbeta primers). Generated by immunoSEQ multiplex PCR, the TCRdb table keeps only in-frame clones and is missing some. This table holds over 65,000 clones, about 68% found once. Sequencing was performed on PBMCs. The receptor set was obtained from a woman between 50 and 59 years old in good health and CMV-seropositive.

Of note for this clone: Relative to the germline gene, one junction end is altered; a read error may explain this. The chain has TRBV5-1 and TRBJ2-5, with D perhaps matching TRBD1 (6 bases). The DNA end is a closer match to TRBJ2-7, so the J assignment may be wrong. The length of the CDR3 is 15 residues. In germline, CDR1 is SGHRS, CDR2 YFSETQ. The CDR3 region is CASSLTGLVSSEQYF. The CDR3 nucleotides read TGCGCCAGCAGCTTGACAGGGTTGGTTTCCTCCGAGCAGTACTTC.

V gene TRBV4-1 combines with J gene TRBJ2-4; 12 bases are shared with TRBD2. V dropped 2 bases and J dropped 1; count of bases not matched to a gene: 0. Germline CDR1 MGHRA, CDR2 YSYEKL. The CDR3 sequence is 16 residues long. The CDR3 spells CASSQLAGGAKNIQYF. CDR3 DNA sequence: TGCGCCAGCAGCCAACTAGCGGGGGGGGCCAAAAACATTCAGTACTTC.

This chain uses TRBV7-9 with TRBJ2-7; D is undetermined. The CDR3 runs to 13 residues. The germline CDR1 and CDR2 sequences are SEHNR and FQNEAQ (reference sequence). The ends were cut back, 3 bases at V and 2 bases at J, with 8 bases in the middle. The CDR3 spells CASSFSSAYEQYF. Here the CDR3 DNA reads TGTGCCAGCAGCTTTTCTTCGGCCTACGAGCAGTACTTC.

CDR3 loop: CASSRTTGNYGYTF. In DNA form, the CDR3 reads TGTGCCAGCAGTCGCACGACAGGGAACTATGGCTACACCTTC. The V and J genes are TRBV6-1 and TRBJ1-2; 7 bases line up with TRBD1. The V segment lost 5 bases and the J segment 2 bases; nucleotides outside the gene matches: 5. The CDR3 consists of 14 residues. Looked up from germline, CDR1 is MNHNS and CDR2 is SASEGT.

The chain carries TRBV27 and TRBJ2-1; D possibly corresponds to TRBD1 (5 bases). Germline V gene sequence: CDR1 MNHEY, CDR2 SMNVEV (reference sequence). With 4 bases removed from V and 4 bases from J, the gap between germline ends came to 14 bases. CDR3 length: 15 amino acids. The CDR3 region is CASSSEPTDYNEQFF. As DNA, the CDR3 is TGTGCCAGCAGTTCGGAACCGACAGATTACAATGAGCAGTTCTTC.

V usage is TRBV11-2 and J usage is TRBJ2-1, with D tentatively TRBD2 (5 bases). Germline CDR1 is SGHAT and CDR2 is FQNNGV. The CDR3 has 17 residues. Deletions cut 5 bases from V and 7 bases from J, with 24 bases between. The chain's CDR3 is CASSLRGYTGDLNEQFF. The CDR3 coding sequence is TGTGCCAGCAGCCTAAGAGGGTACACCGGGGATCTAAATGAGCAGTTCTTC.

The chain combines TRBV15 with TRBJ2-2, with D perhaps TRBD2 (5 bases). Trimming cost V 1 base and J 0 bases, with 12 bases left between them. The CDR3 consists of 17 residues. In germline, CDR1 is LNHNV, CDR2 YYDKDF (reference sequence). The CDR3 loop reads CATSRGGNLANTGELFF. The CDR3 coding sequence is TGTGCCACCAGCAGAGGAGGGAACCTCGCGAACACCGGGGAGCTGTTTTTT.

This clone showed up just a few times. The CDR3 here is CASSEWWVSDMGTQYF. The CDR3 coding sequence is TGCGCCAGCAGTGAGTGGTGGGTTAGCGATATGGGGACGCAGTATTTT. The chain joins TRBV10-2 to TRBJ2-3, with a weak D call TRBD2 (5 bases). Germline CDR1 WSHSY, CDR2 SAAADI. V was cut by 1 base and J by 9 bases, with 20 bases left in between. The CDR3 runs to 16 residues.

The CDR3 spells CASSLGTGLGGANVLTF. Here the CDR3 DNA reads TGTGCCAGCAGCCTGGGGACAGGATTAGGTGGGGCCAACGTCCTGACTTTC. The V call is TRBV5-5, the J call TRBJ2-6; 8 nucleotides line up with TRBD1. Germline V gene lookup returns CDR1 SGHKS and CDR2 YYEKEE (reference sequence). The CDR3 consists of 17 residues. V was pared by 4 bases and J by 3 bases, with 9 bases of the junction left unmatched.

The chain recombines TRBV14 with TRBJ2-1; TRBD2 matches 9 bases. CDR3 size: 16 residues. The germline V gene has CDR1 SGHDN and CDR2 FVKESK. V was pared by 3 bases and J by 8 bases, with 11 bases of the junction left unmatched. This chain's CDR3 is CASSQEGLAVWDEQFF. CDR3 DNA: TGTGCCAGCAGCCAGGAGGGACTAGCAGTGTGGGATGAGCAGTTCTTC.

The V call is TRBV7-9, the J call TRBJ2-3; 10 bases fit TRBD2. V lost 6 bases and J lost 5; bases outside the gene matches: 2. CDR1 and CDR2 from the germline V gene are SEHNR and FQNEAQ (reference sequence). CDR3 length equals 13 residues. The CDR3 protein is CASSSSGGDTQYF. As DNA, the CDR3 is TGTGCCAGCAGTTCTAGCGGGGGAGATACGCAGTATTTT.

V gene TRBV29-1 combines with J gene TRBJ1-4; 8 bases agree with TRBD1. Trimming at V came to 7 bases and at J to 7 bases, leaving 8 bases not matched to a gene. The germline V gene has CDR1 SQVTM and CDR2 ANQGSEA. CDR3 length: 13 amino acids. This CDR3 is CSGITGGSEKLFF. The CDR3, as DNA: TGCAGCGGGATTACAGGGGGTAGTGAAAAACTGTTTTTT.

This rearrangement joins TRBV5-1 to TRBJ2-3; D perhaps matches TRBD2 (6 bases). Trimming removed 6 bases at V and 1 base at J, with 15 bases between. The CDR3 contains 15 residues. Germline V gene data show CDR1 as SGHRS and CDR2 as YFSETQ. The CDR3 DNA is TGCGCCAGCACTTTCGGGACGGGGGGCACAGATACGCAGTATTTT. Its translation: CASTFGTGGTDTQYF.

CDR3 protein: CASSAGPGQVNYGYTF. In DNA, the CDR3 is TGTGCCAGCAGCGCGGGGCCCGGACAAGTAAACTATGGCTACACCTTC. The chain employs TRBV5-4 and TRBJ1-2, with TRBD1 as a possible D gene (5 bases). Trimming cost V 4 bases and J 2 bases, with 18 bases left between them. CDR3 size: 16 residues. Germline lookup yields CDR1 SGHNT and CDR2 YYREEE (reference sequence).

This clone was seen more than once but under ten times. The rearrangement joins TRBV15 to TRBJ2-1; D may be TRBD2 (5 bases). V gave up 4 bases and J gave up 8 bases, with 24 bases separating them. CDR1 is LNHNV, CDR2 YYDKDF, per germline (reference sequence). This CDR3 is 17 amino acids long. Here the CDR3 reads CATSTTDLEGRLYEQFF. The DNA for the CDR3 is TGTGCCACCAGCACCACGGACCTAGAGGGAAGGTTGTATGAGCAGTTCTTC. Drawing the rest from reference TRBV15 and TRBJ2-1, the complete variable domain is DAMVIQNPRYQVTQFGKPVTLSCSQTLNHNVMYWYQQKSSQAPKLLFHYYDKDFNNEADTPDNFQSRRPNTSFCFLDIRSPGLGDTAMYLCATSTTDLEGRLYEQFFGPGTRLTVL.

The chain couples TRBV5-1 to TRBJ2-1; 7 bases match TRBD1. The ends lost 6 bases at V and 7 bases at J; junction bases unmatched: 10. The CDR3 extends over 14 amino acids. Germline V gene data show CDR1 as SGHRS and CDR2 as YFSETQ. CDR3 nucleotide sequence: TGCGCCAGCACCCTCGGGACAGACGGGAATGAGCAGTTCTTC. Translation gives CASTLGTDGNEQFF.

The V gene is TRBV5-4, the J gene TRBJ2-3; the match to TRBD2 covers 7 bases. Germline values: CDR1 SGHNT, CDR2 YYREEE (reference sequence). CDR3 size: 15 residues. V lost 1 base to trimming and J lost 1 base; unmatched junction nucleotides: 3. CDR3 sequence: CASSLPGRGTDTQYF. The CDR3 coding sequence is TGTGCCAGCAGCTTGCCGGGGAGGGGCACAGATACGCAGTATTTT.

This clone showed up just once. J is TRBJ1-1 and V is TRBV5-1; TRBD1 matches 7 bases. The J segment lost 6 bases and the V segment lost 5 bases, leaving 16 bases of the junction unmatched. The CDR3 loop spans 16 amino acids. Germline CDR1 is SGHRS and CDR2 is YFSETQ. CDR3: CASRPGGTLLGAEAFF. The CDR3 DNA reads TGCGCCAGCAGACCAGGGGGGACCTTACTTGGCGCTGAAGCTTTCTTT.

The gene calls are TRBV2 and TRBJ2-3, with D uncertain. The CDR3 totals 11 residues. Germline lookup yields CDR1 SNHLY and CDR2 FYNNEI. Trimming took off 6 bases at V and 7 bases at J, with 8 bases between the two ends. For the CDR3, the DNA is TGTGCCAGCAGCCCCTTAAATACGCAGTATTTT. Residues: CASSPLNTQYF.

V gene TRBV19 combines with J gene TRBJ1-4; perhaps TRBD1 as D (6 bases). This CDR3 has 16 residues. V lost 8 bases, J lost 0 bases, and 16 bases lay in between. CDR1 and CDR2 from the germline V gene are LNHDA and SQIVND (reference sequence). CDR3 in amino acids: CASEDRSSATNEKLFF. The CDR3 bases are TGTGCCAGTGAGGACAGATCCTCTGCAACTAATGAAAAACTGTTTTTT.

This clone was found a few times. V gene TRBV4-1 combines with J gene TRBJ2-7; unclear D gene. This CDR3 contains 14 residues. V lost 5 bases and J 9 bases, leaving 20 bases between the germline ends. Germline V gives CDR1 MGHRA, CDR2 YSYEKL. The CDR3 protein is CASSNGLGPVRQYV. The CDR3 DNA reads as TGCGCCAGCAGCAATGGGTTAGGCCCAGTGCGGCAGTACGTC.

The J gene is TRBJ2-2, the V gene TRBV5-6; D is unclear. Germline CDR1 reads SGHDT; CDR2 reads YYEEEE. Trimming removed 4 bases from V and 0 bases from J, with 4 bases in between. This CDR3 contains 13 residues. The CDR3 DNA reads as TGTGCCAGCAGCGCGGCGAACACCGGGGAGCTGTTTTTT. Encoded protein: CASSAANTGELFF. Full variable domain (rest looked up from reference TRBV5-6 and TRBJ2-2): DAGVTQSPTHLIKTRGQQVTLRCSPKSGHDTVSWYQQALGQGPQFIFQYYEEEERQRGNFPDRFSGHQFPNYSSELNVNALLLGDSALYLCASSAANTGELFFGEGSRLTVL.

In DNA, the CDR3 is TGTGCCAGCAGTGACAGATTCTCCTACGAGCAGTACTTC. It specifies CASSDRFSYEQYF. This chain links TRBV2 with TRBJ2-7; no clear D. Per germline, CDR1 SNHLY and CDR2 FYNNEI. This CDR3 spans 13 amino acids. V lost 3 bases to trimming and J lost 0 bases, with 6 bases between them.

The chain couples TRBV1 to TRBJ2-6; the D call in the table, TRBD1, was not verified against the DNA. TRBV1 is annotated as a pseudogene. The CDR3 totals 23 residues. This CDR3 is CTSSQDPLRGRQGESSGANVLTF. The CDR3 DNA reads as TGCACCAGCAGCCAAGATCCTCTGCGGGGACGACAGGGGGAGAGCTCTGGGGCCAACGTCCTGACTTTC.

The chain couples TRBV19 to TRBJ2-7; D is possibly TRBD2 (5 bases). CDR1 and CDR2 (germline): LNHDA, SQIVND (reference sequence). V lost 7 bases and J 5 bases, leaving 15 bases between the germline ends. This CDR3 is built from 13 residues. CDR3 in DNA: TGTGCCAGTAATTCTGGGATGAGGGACGAGCAGTACTTC. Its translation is CASNSGMRDEQYF.

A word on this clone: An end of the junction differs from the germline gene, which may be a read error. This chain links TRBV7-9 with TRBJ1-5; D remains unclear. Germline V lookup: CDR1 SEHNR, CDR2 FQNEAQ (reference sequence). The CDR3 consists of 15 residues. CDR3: CSSSLGGISNQPQHF. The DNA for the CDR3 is TGTTCCAGCAGCTTGGGAGGGATTAGCAATCAGCCCCAGCATTTT.

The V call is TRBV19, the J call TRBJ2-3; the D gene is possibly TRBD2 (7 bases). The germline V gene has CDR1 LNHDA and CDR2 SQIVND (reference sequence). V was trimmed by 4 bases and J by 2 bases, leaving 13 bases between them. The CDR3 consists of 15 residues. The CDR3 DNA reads TGTGCCAGTAGTAGAAAGGGGGGGTACACAGATACGCAGTATTTT. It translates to CASSRKGGYTDTQYF.